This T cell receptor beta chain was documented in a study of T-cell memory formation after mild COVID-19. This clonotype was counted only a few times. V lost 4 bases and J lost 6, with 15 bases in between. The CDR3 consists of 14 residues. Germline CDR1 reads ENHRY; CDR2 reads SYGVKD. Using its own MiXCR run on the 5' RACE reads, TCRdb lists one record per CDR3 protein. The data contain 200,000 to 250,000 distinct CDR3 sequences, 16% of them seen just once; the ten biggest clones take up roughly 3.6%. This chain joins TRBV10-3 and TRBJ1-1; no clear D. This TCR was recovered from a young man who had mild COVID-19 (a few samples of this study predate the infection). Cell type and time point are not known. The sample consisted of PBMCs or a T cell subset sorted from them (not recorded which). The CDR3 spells CAISAPGGQPEAFF. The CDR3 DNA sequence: TGTGCCATCAGTGCCCCGGGAGGGCAACCTGAAGCTTTCTTT.